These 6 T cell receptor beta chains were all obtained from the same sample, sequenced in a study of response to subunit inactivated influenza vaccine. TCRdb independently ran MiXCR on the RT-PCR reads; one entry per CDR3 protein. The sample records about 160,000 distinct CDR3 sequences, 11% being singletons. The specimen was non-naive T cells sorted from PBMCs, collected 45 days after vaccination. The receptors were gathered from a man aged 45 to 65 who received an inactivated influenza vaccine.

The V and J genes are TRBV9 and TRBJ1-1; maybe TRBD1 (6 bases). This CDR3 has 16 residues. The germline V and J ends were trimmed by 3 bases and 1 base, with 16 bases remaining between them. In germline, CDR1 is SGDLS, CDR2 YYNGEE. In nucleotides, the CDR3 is TGTGCCAGCAGCGCCGACAGGTTTACCGGGAACACTGAAGCTTTCTTT. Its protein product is CASSADRFTGNTEAFF.

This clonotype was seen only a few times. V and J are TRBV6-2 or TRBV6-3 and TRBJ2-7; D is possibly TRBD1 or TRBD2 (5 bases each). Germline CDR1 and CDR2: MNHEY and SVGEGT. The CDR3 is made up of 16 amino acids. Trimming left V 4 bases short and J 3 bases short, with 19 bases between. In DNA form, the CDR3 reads TGTGCCAGCAGTTCCTCCGGGGCTCGGGTACTCTACGAGCAGTACTTC. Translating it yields CASSSSGARVLYEQYF.

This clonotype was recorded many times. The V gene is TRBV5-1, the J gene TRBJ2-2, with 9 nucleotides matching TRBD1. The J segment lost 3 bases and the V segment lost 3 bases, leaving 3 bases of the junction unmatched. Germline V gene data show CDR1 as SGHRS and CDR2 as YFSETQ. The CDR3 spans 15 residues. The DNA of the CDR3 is TGCGCCAGCAGCTCGGACAGGGGATACACCGGGGAGCTGTTTTTT. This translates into CASSSDRGYTGELFF.

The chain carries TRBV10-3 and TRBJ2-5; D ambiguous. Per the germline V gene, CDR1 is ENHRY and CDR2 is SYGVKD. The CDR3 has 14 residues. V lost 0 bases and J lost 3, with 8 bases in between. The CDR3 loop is CAISESNRKETQYF. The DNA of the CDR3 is TGTGCCATCAGTGAGTCGAATAGGAAAGAGACCCAGTACTTC.

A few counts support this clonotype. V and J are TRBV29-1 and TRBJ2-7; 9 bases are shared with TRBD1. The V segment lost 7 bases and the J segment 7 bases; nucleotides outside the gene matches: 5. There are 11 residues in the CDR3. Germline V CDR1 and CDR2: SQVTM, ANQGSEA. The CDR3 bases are TGCAGCGCAGGACAGGGGTTTGAGCAGTACTTC. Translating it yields CSAGQGFEQYF.

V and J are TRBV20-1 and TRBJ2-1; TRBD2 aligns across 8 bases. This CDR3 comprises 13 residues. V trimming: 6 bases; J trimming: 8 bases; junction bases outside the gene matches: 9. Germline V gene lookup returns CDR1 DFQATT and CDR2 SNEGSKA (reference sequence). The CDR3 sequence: CSAISGAEHEQFF. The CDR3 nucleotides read TGCAGTGCCATTAGCGGGGCGGAACATGAGCAGTTCTTC.